These T cell receptor beta chains were read from a single sample in a study of T cells in Graves' hyperthyroidism and ophthalmopathy. One entry per CDR3 protein, called by TCRdb with MiXCR from the multiplex PCR reads. Among under 700,000 distinct CDR3 sequences listed, more than 45% were seen once. Sequencing was carried out using peripheral blood or thyroid tissue (not recorded which). These receptor sequences come from a woman under 30 with Graves' hyperthyroidism. The CDR3 runs from the conserved cysteine through the conserved F or W. D genes are given only for firm matches. Part of the rows lack a size; the others show once, few, many or a class for expanded clones.

j_call	v_call	d_call	clone_size	cdr3_aa	cdr3_nt
TRBJ2-5	TRBV29-1	TRBD1	.	CSLEGDRETQYF	TGCAGCTTAGAGGGGGACAGGGAGACCCAGTACTTC
TRBJ1-1	TRBV29-1	.	.	CSARNSVWNTEAFF	TGCAGCGCAAGGAACAGCGTCTGGAACACTGAAGCTTTCTTT
TRBJ2-7	TRBV7-2	TRBD1	.	CASSLVAGGVAYEQYF	TGTGCCAGCAGCTTAGTTGCAGGGGGTGTTGCCTACGAGCAGTACTTC
TRBJ1-5	TRBV15	TRBD1	.	CATSRHGTGGNQPQHF	TGTGCCACCAGCAGACACGGGACAGGGGGCAATCAGCCCCAGCATTTT
TRBJ2-5	TRBV2	.	many	CASTGGGETQYF	TGTGCCAGCACCGGAGGGGGAGAGACCCAGTACTTC
TRBJ1-1	TRBV27	.	.	CASSLYQANTEAFF	TGTGCCAGCAGTTTATACCAGGCAAACACTGAAGCTTTCTTT
TRBJ2-5	TRBV5-1	.	few	CASSLGGSLRETQYF	TGCGCCAGCAGCTTGGGGGGGAGTCTACGTGAGACCCAGTACTTC
TRBJ2-1	TRBV29-1	TRBD1	.	CSVWTGSYNEQFF	TGCAGCGTTTGGACAGGTTCCTACAATGAGCAGTTCTTC
TRBJ1-6	TRBV15	.	.	CATSRGSGNNSPLHF	TGTGCCACCAGCAGAGGGTCAGGGAATAATTCACCCCTCCACTTT
TRBJ2-7	TRBV7-3	.	.	CASSSTRPRAVSGQYF	TGTGCCAGCAGCTCAACCCGTCCGAGGGCGGTAAGCGGGCAGTACTTC
TRBJ2-7	TRBV27	.	few	CASRRDYEQYF	TGTGCCAGCAGACGGGATTACGAGCAGTACTTC
TRBJ1-4	TRBV10-3	TRBD1	.	CAISAGTGNVFF	TGTGCCATCAGTGCCGGGACAGGGAACGTGTTTTTT
TRBJ2-7	TRBV10-3	TRBD1	.	CASTRGLAEQYF	TGTGCCAGCACCAGGGGGCTAGCCGAGCAGTACTTC